The T cell receptor beta chain under discussion was sequenced for a study of blood T cell repertoires in COVID-19. The overall study: The United States, Italy and Spain provided the acute and convalescent COVID-19 samples.

CDR3 length: 16 amino acids. The germline V gene encodes CDR1 SEHNR and CDR2 FQNEAQ (reference sequence). V lost 2 bases, J lost 3 bases, and 16 bases lay in between. Clones were read by immunoSEQ multiplex PCR, and TCRdb kept only the in-frame ones, dropping some. The table includes approximately 190,000 clones, roughly 86% detected once. Individuals drawn from some 25 US areas were about 18 to 95 years old. Input material: PBMCs or T cells enriched from blood (not recorded which). The J gene is TRBJ1-2, the V gene TRBV7-9, with a possible D match to TRBD1 (5 bases). The origin of this receptor is a woman between 40 and 50 years old in a cohort exposed to, infected with or recovered from COVID-19 (not recorded which). The CDR3 coding sequence is TGTGCCAGCAGCTTACTTTTTGGACAAGAAGACTATGGCTACACCTTC. Translation: CASSLLFGQEDYGYTF.